The rows below give T cell receptor beta chains drawn from one sample of a study of blood T cell repertoires in COVID-19. The assay was immunoSEQ multiplex PCR, and TCRdb's table has in-frame clones only and misses some. The sample lists 170,000 or so clones, approximately 84% occurring once. The sample consisted of peripheral blood. The receptors originated from a young man with active or convalescent COVID-19. Both conserved end residues are part of each CDR3. A D gene is named only where the DNA matches it firmly. Some rows have no size entry. The others give once, few or many, or a class for an expanded clone.

V gene	D gene	J gene	clone size	CDR3 DNA	CDR3 protein
TRBV28	-	TRBJ1-4	-	TGTGCCAGCAGTTCGCCGAGGGGGGGCGATGAAAAACTGTTTTTT	CASSSPRGGDEKLFF
TRBV7-9	-	TRBJ1-5	-	TGTGCCAGCAGCTCACGGGATAGCAATCAGCCCCAGCATTTT	CASSSRDSNQPQHF
TRBV19	TRBD2	TRBJ2-3	-	TGTGCCAGTAGTATCTCCCTAGCGGGAGCTCCCCCACAAGTGGATACGCAGTATTTT	CASSISLAGAPPQVDTQYF
TRBV6-5	TRBD1	TRBJ1-2	-	TGTGCCAGCTCGGAACAGGGGTTGCTTGAGGGCTACACCTTC	CASSEQGLLEGYTF
TRBV6-5	TRBD1	TRBJ2-1	-	TGTGCCAGTCGGACAGGGAAGAGGAATGAGCAGTTCTTC	CASRTGKRNEQFF
TRBV6-6	-	TRBJ2-2	-	TGTGCCAGCAGTTACGGAGGGGTGGAGCTGTTTTTT	CASSYGGVELFF
TRBV6-2/TRBV6-3	-	TRBJ1-1	-	TGTGCCAGCAGTTACGGGGGAGGGACTGAAGCTTTCTTT	CASSYGGGTEAFF
TRBV5-4	-	TRBJ1-1	-	TGTGCCAGCAGCTTGGGGCGGTACAGGGCGTTTATGAACACTGAAGCTTTCTTT	CASSLGRYRAFMNTEAFF
TRBV29-1	-	TRBJ1-2	-	TGCAGCGTTGAAGTCACGGTCCAGGGAGGGGGCTACACCTTC	CSVEVTVQGGGYTF
TRBV11-3	TRBD2	TRBJ2-5	-	TGTGCCAGCAGCTATAGCGGGGGGGCCGTTGAGACCCAGTACTTC	CASSYSGGAVETQYF
TRBV10-3	-	TRBJ1-5	once	TGTGCCATCAGCCCGACATTCGGCAATCAGCCCCAGCATTTT	CAISPTFGNQPQHF
TRBV19	TRBD1	TRBJ2-7	-	TGTGCCAGTAGTATAGGGGACAGGGAGTCCTACGAGCAGTACTTC	CASSIGDRESYEQYF
TRBV15	-	TRBJ1-5	-	TGTGCCACCAGCAGAGATAAGGGGTTTAATCAGCCCCAGCATTTT	CATSRDKGFNQPQHF
TRBV3-1/TRBV3-2	TRBD1	TRBJ2-5	-	TGTGCCAGCAGCCAACCCGCAGGGGGCGGAGAGACCCAGTACTTC	CASSQPAGGGETQYF
TRBV7-8	-	TRBJ2-1	-	TGTGCCAGCAGCCTCACTAGCTCCAATGAGCAGTTCTTC	CASSLTSSNEQFF
TRBV7-2	TRBD2	TRBJ2-5	-	TGTGCCAGCAGCACCTCTTTAGCGGGGGCTTTCCAAGAGACCCAGTACTTC	CASSTSLAGAFQETQYF
TRBV6-4	-	TRBJ1-2	-	TGTGCCAGCAGTGACTCAGGGACTGCTAACTATGGCTACACCTTC	CASSDSGTANYGYTF
TRBV5-1	-	TRBJ1-6	-	TGCGCCAGCAGCTTTTGGCAGGCCGATAATTCACCCCTCCACTTT	CASSFWQADNSPLHF
TRBV2	-	TRBJ1-4	-	TGTGCCAGCAGCGAACTGGGGGGGAGAGAAAAACTGTTTTTT	CASSELGGREKLFF
TRBV27	TRBD1	TRBJ1-6	-	TGTGCCAGCAGTCCAGACAGGGCCTCGAATTCACCCCTCCACTTT	CASSPDRASNSPLHF
TRBV11-2	TRBD1	TRBJ2-1	-	TGTGCCAGCAGCCCAACGGGACAGATCTCCTACAATGAGCAGTTCTTC	CASSPTGQISYNEQFF
TRBV19	-	TRBJ2-2	-	TGTGCCAGTAGTATCTCCCCCGGGGAGCTGTTTTTT	CASSISPGELFF
TRBV4-3	TRBD2	TRBJ2-1	-	TGCGCCAGCAGCCAAGCGGGAGTACTAGCGGGAGGCAATGAGCAGTTCTTC	CASSQAGVLAGGNEQFF
TRBV13	TRBD1	TRBJ1-5	-	TGTGCCAGCAGCTCGGACAGGGAACAGCCCCAGCATTTT	CASSSDREQPQHF
TRBV7-2	TRBD2	TRBJ2-7	-	TGTGCCAGCAGCTCGCGGGGGGGCACCGACGAGCAGTACTTC	CASSSRGGTDEQYF
TRBV4-1	TRBD2	TRBJ2-3	-	TGCGCCAGCAGCCAAGTTCCAGCGGGGGCCATCACAGATACGCAGTATTTT	CASSQVPAGAITDTQYF
TRBV7-2	-	TRBJ2-7	-	TGTGCCAGCAGCTTTGCGGGGCCAGGATACGAGCAGTACTTC	CASSFAGPGYEQYF
TRBV7-2	TRBD2	TRBJ2-1	-	TGTGCCAGCAGCTTAGCGGCCCGGACTAGCGGGAATGAGCAGTTCTTC	CASSLAARTSGNEQFF
TRBV11-3	-	TRBJ1-1	-	TGTGCCAGCAGCTTTAACAGGGACACTGAAGCTTTCTTT	CASSFNRDTEAFF
TRBV18	TRBD1	TRBJ1-1	-	TGTGCCAGCTCCCAGGGACAGGGGGAATGGAATACTGAAGCTTTCTTT	CASSQGQGEWNTEAFF
TRBV7-8	TRBD2	TRBJ2-2	-	TGTGCCAGCAGCTTAGCCGGGACTAGCGGGAACACCGGGGAGCTGTTTTTT	CASSLAGTSGNTGELFF
TRBV18	TRBD1	TRBJ1-1	-	TGTGCCAGCTCACCAAACAGGGGGAACACTGAAGCTTTCTTT	CASSPNRGNTEAFF
TRBV6-5	-	TRBJ2-7	-	TGTGCCAGCACCCAGGCGGAGGGAGCCTCCTACGAGCAGTACTTC	CASTQAEGASYEQYF
TRBV7-9	-	TRBJ1-6	-	TGTGCCAGCAGCCCCCGGCAGGGTGTAAATTCACCCCTCCACTTT	CASSPRQGVNSPLHF
TRBV7-8	TRBD1	TRBJ2-7	-	TGTGCCAGCAGCTTGGGACAGTACTCCTACGAGCAGTACTTC	CASSLGQYSYEQYF
TRBV2	-	TRBJ2-3	few	TGTGCCAGCAGTGAAGGCAGGGGTTTAACAGATACGCAGTATTTT	CASSEGRGLTDTQYF
TRBV6-5	-	TRBJ1-1	-	TGTGCCAGCGCGCTACAGGGGAACACTGAAGCTTTCTTT	CASALQGNTEAFF
TRBV30	-	TRBJ2-2	few	TGTGCCTGGAGTGTACGAGTAGGGGGAGGGCCGGGCACCGGGGAGCTGTTTTTT	CAWSVRVGGGPGTGELFF
TRBV10-2	TRBD2	TRBJ2-7	-	TGCGCCAGCAGTGGGACTAGAAGCTACGAGCAGTACTTC	CASSGTRSYEQYF
TRBV15	-	TRBJ1-4	-	TGTGCCACCAGCAGAGATACTGGGCACAGGGTAAATGAAAAACTGTTTTTT	CATSRDTGHRVNEKLFF
TRBV28	-	TRBJ2-1	-	TGTGCCAGCAGCTTACAGGGCACCATATACAATGAGCAGTTCTTC	CASSLQGTIYNEQFF
TRBV7-9	-	TRBJ1-2	-	TGTGCCAGCAGCTTAGACTATTCCTATGGCTACACCTTC	CASSLDYSYGYTF
TRBV9	-	TRBJ2-3	-	TGTGCCAGCACCCAGGGGATTTTAGACACAGATACGCAGTATTTT	CASTQGILDTDTQYF
TRBV9	TRBD2	TRBJ2-2	-	TGTGCCAGCAGCGTAGAAGGACTAGCGGAATTACCTTTCCTTGGACGCGGGGAGCTGTTTTTT	CASSVEGLAELPFLGRGELFF
TRBV19	TRBD1	TRBJ1-6	-	TGTGCCAGTAGTACTACAGGGGGCAGAGATAATTCACCCCTCCACTTT	CASSTTGGRDNSPLHF
TRBV3-1/TRBV3-2	TRBD2	TRBJ2-3	-	TGTGCCAGCAGGTTAGCGGGGGGCTTCACAGATACGCAGTATTTT	CASRLAGGFTDTQYF
TRBV4-1	TRBD1	TRBJ2-7	-	TGCGCCAGCAGCCAAGAGAAGGGGGACAGTTTATTGGGGGAGCAGTACTTC	CASSQEKGDSLLGEQYF
TRBV5-1	TRBD2	TRBJ2-3	-	TGCGCCAGCAGCTTCGGGACTAGCGGCACAGATACGCAGTATTTT	CASSFGTSGTDTQYF
TRBV12-5	-	TRBJ1-6	-	TGTGCTAGTGGTTTGTATTGGGTAGGCTTTGACAACTCCTATAATTCACCCCTCCACTTT	CASGLYWVGFDNSYNSPLHF
TRBV12-3/TRBV12-4	-	TRBJ1-6	-	TGTGCCAGCAAAAAGGCCGGGGTTTCACCCCTCCACTTT	CASKKAGVSPLHF
TRBV7-9	TRBD1	TRBJ1-2	few	TGTGCCAGCAGCTTAGACAGGGGGCGTACCTATGGCTACACCTTC	CASSLDRGRTYGYTF